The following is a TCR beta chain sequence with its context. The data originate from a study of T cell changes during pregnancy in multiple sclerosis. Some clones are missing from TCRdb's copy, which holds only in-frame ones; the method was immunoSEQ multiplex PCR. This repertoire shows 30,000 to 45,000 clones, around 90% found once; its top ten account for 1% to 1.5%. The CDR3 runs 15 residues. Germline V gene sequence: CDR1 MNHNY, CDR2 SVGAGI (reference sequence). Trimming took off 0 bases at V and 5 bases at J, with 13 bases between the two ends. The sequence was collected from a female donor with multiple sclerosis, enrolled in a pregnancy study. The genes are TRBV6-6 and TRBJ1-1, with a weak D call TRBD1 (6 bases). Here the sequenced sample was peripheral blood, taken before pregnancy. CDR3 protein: CASSYSVGTNTEAFF. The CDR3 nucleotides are TGTGCCAGCAGTTACTCGGTCGGGACAAATACTGAAGCTTTCTTT.